This T cell receptor beta chain was recovered during a study of blood T cell repertoires in COVID-19. Study-wide background: Acute-phase and convalescent COVID-19 samples originated in the United States, Italy and Spain.

The trim removed 6 bases at V and 0 bases at J, leaving 11 bases unmatched. The CDR3 is made up of 18 amino acids. Germline values: CDR1 SGHNT, CDR2 YENEEA. TCRdb's table, derived via immunoSEQ multiplex PCR, lists solely in-frame clones and lacks some. This table has about 300,000 clones, more than 75% appearing once. Those enrolled, adults aged roughly 18 to 100 years, came from fewer than 25 US areas. The gene calls are TRBV11-3 and TRBJ2-1; 10 nucleotides line up with TRBD2. The clonotype was recovered from a young woman who had recovered from COVID-19. The sequenced material came from PBMCs or T cells enriched from blood (not recorded which). This chain's CDR3 is CASSFRLAGASSYNEQFF. The CDR3 bases are TGTGCCAGCAGTTTTCGGCTAGCGGGGGCCTCCTCCTACAATGAGCAGTTCTTC.